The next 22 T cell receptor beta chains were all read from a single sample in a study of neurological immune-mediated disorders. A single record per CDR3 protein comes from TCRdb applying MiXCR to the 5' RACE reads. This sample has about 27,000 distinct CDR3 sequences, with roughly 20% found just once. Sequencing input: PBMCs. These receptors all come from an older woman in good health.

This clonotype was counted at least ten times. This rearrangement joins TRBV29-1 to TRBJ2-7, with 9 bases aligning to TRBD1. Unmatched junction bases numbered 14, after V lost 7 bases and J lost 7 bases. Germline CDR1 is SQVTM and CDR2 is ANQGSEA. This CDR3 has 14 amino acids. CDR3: CSGGGGQGLGEQYF. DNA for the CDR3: TGCAGCGGGGGAGGTGGACAGGGGCTAGGAGAGCAGTACTTC.

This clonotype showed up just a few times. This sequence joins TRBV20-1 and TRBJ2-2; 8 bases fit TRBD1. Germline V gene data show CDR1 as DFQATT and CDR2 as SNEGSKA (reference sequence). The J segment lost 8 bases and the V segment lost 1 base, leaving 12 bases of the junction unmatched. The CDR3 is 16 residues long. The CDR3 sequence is CSARGSRQGAYGELFF. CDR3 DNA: TGCAGTGCTAGAGGGTCCCGGCAGGGGGCTTATGGGGAGCTGTTTTTT.

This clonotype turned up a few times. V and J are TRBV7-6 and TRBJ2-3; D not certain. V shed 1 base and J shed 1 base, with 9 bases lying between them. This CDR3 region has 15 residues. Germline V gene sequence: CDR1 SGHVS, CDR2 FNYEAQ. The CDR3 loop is CASSLVASRTDTQYF. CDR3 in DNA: TGTGCCAGCAGCTTAGTGGCGTCCCGCACAGATACGCAGTATTTT.

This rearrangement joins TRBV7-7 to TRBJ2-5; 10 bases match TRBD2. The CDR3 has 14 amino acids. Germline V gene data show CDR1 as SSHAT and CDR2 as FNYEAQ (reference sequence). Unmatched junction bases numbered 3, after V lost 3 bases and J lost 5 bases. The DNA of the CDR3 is TGTGCCAGCAGCTTCGGGACTAGCGCCGAGACCCAGTACTTC. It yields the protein CASSFGTSAETQYF.

CDR3 bases: TGTGCCATCAGTGAGGCGTATAGCGAGGTCTACGAGCAGTACTTC. Translated, it gives CAISEAYSEVYEQYF. V gene TRBV10-3 combines with J gene TRBJ2-7; D may be TRBD2 (5 bases). The germline V and J ends were trimmed by 2 bases and 3 bases, with 14 bases remaining between them. Germline loops: CDR1 ENHRY, CDR2 SYGVKD. The CDR3 has 15 amino acids.

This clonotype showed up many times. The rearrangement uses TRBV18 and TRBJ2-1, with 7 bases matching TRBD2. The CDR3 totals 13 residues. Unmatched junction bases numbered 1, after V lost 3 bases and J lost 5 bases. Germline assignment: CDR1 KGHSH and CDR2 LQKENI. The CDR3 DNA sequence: TGTGCCAGCTCACCCGGGACTAACAATGAGCAGTTCTTC. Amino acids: CASSPGTNNEQFF.

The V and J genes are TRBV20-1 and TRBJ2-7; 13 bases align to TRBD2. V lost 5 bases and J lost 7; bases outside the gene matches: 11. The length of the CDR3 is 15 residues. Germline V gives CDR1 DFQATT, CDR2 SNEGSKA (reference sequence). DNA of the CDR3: TGCAGTGCTCCACTATGGGGACTAGCGGGACGAGAGCAGTACTTC. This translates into CSAPLWGLAGREQYF.

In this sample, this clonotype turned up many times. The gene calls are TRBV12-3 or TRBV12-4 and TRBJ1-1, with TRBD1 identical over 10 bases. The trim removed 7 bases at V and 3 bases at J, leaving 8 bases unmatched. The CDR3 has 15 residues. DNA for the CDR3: TGTGCCAGCACGAACGACAGGGGGCGACACACTGAAGCTTTCTTT. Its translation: CASTNDRGRHTEAFF.

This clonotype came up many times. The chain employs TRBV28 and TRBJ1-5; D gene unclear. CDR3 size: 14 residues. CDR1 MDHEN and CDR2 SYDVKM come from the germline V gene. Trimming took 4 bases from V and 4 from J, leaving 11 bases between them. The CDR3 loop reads CASSSPGKNQPQHF. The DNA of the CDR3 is TGTGCCAGCAGTTCGCCGGGAAAAAATCAGCCCCAGCATTTT.

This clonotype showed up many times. The CDR3 DNA reads as TGCAGCGTTGTTTTAAGCGGCTCCTACGAGCAGTACTTC. The encoded protein is CSVVLSGSYEQYF. This chain connects TRBV29-1 to TRBJ2-7; perhaps TRBD2 as D (5 bases). Germline CDR1 is SQVTM and CDR2 is ANQGSEA. The CDR3 covers 13 residues. V dropped 4 bases and J dropped 0 bases, with 10 bases sitting between them.

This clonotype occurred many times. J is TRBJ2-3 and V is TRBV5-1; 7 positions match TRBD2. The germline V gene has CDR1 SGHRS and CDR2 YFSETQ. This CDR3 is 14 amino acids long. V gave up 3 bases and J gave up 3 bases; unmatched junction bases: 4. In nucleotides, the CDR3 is TGCGCCAGCAGCTGGTGGGGGGGGACAGATACGCAGTATTTT. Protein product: CASSWWGGTDTQYF.

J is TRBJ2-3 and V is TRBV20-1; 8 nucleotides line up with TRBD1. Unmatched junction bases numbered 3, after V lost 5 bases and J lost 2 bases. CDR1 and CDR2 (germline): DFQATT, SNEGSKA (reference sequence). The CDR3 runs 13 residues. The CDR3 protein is CSARTGPTDTQYF. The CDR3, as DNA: TGCAGTGCTCGGACAGGGCCCACAGATACGCAGTATTTT.

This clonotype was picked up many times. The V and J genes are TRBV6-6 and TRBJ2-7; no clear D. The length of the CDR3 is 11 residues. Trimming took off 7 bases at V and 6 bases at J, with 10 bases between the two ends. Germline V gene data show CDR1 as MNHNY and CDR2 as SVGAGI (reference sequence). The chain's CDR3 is CASTDWVEQYF. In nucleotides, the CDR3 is TGTGCCAGCACTGACTGGGTCGAGCAGTACTTC.

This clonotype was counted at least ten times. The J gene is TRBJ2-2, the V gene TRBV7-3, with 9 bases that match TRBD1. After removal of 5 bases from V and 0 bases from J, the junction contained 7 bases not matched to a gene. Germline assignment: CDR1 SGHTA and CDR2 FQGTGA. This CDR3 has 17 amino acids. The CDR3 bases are TGTGCCAGCAGCAAGACAGGGGGAGGGACGAACACCGGGGAGCTGTTTTTT. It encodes CASSKTGGGTNTGELFF.

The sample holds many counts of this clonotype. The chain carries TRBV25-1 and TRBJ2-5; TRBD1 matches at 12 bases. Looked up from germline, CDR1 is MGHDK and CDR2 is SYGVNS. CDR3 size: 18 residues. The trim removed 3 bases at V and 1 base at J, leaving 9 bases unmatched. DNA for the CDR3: TGTGCCAGCAGTGAGGGACAGGGGGCGAACTCTCGCCAAGAGACCCAGTACTTC. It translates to CASSEGQGANSRQETQYF.

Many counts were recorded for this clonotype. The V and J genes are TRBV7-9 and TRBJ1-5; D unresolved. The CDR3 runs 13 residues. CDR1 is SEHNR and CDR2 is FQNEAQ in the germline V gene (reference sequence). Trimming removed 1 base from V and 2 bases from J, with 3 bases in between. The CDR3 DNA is TGTGCCAGCAGCTTAGTCGGCAATCAGCCCCAGCATTTT. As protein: CASSLVGNQPQHF.

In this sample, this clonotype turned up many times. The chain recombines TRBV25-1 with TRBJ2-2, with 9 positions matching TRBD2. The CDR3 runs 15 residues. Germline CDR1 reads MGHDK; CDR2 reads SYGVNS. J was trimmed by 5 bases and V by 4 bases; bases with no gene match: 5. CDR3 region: CASSVAGADTGELFF. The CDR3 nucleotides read TGTGCCAGCAGTGTAGCGGGAGCGGATACCGGGGAGCTGTTTTTT.

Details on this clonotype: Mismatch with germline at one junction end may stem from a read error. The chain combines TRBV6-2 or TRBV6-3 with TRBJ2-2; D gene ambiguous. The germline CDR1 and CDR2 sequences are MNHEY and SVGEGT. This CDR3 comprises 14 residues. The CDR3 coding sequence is TGTGCTAGCAGTTACCTAAAGGACGGCGGGGAGCTGTTTTTT. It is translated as CASSYLKDGGELFF.

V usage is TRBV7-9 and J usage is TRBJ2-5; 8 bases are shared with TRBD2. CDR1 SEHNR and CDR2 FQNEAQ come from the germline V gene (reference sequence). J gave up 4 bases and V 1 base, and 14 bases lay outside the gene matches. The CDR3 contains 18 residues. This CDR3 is CASSLVASGAGGRETQYF. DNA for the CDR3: TGTGCCAGCAGCTTAGTCGCCTCTGGGGCGGGAGGTAGAGAGACCCAGTACTTC.

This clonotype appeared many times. The CDR3 region has the DNA TGTGCCACCAGTGATTTCTGGCTAGCGGGAAGCACAGATACGCAGTATTTT. Its protein is CATSDFWLAGSTDTQYF. V usage is TRBV24-1 and J usage is TRBJ2-3, with 9 bases lining up with TRBD2. J lost 0 bases, V lost 1 base, and 4 bases had no gene match. Germline V lookup: CDR1 KGHDR, CDR2 SFDVKD. This CDR3 is 17 amino acids long.

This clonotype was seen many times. CDR3 sequence: CASSSMGEGTEAFF. DNA for the CDR3: TGTGCCAGCAGTTCCATGGGGGAGGGGACTGAAGCTTTCTTT. The V gene is TRBV28, the J gene TRBJ1-1; maybe TRBD1 (5 bases). Germline-derived CDR1 and CDR2 are MDHEN and SYDVKM. This CDR3 comprises 14 residues. Trimming stripped 4 bases from V and 5 bases from J, with 14 bases between.

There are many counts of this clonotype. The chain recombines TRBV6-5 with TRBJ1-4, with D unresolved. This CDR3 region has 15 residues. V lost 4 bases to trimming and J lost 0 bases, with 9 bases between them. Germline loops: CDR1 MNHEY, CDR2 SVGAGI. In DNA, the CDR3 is TGTGCCAGCAGTTCCTTCTCCGCAACTAATGAAAAACTGTTTTTT. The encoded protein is CASSSFSATNEKLFF.